In its sample, the clone carrying this TCR beta chain was seen once. Its antigen is not known. With 5 bases removed from V and 2 bases from J, the gap between germline ends came to 9 bases. The CDR3 is 13 amino acids. The germline V gene encodes CDR1 MNHEY and CDR2 SVGAGI. The sample comes from a study of shared clonotypes between healthy human individuals. Study-level findings and limits: Larger estimated richness was generally recorded for naive subsets relative to memory subsets.

The data were produced by immunoSEQ multiplex PCR, yet TCRdb's version contains in-frame clones alone and is incomplete. The sample contains nearly 600,000 clones, nearly 97% of which appear only once. Naive CD8 cells were CD45RO-negative, positively selected for CCR7, excluding terminally differentiated effector memory CD45RA+ cells. The sample taken for sequencing was naive CD8+ T cells sorted from blood. The source is a woman aged 25 to 45 in good health. The chain has TRBV6-5 and TRBJ1-1; D perhaps matches TRBD1 (5 bases). CDR3 coding DNA: TGTGCCAGCAGTGACAGTGAAAACACTGAAGCTTTCTTT. Translated: CASSDSENTEAFF.